This TCR beta chain was sequenced during a study of blood T cell repertoires in COVID-19. For the study at large: Donors in the United States, Italy and Spain gave samples during acute or convalescent COVID-19.

Cohort allocation depended upon clinical history that participants reported. A remark on this clone: The junction and the germline gene differ at one end; a read error may be behind it.

The CDR3 has 16 residues. The germline CDR1 and CDR2 sequences are SEHNR and FQNEAQ (reference sequence). Libraries were prepared by immunoSEQ multiplex PCR; TCRdb keeps only in-frame clonotypes and omits some of them. The repertoire holds about 440,000 clones, 70% to 90% seen once, with roughly 1.8% in the top ten. The sequence derives from a woman between 18 and 29 years old with acute COVID-19. This chain uses TRBV7-9 with TRBJ1-1; tentative D call: TRBD1 (5 bases). The specimen was PBMCs or T cells enriched from blood (not recorded which). The CDR3 sequence: CASGHSLQVGHTEAFF. The CDR3 bases are TGTGCCAGCGGCCACAGTCTACAGGTGGGGCACACTGAGGCTTTCTTT.